These T cell receptor beta chains were read from a single sample in a study of human T cells and chemical hapten exposure. TCRdb itself ran the RACE reads through MiXCR, one entry per CDR3 protein. The repertoire holds about 160,000 distinct CDR3 sequences, with 28% as singletons. Here the sequenced sample was whole blood, taken in connection with sensitization to the hapten diphenylcyclopropenone (DPC). Receptors were obtained from a woman between 18 and 30 years old with alopecia areata. Some clones in this sample may be carry-over from other donors' samples. Each CDR3 is given with its conserved first and last residue. The D gene is left open where the match is weak. Clone size is given for some rows only: seen once, a few or many times, or a class if the clone is expanded.

CDR3aa	CDR3nt	abundance	j_gene	len	v_gene	d_gene
CASSPGTGGFNEQFF	TGCGCCAGCAGTCCCGGGACAGGGGGCTTTAATGAGCAGTTCTTC	.	TRBJ2-1	15	TRBV5-1	TRBD1
CASSRSGGAGDTQYF	TGTGCCAGCAGCCGAAGCGGGGGGGCTGGAGATACGCAGTATTTT	.	TRBJ2-3	15	TRBV6-6	TRBD2
CSVEGQRGGLDEQFF	TGCAGCGTTGAAGGCCAGCGGGGGGGCCTTGATGAGCAGTTCTTC	.	TRBJ2-1	15	TRBV29-1	TRBD2
CASASTGVHTEAFF	TGCGCCAGCGCAAGTACAGGGGTACACACTGAAGCTTTCTTT	.	TRBJ1-1	14	TRBV5-1	TRBD1
CASSLSLSGQITGELFF	TGTGCCAGCAGCTTGTCTTTAAGCGGACAGATCACCGGGGAGCTGTTTTTT	.	TRBJ2-2	17	TRBV5-4	.
CASSNSGTSGANVLTF	TGTGCCAGCAGTAATAGCGGGACCTCTGGGGCCAACGTCCTGACTTTC	.	TRBJ2-6	16	TRBV7-9	TRBD2
CASGRGGQETQYF	TGCGCCAGCGGACGTGGGGGACAAGAGACCCAGTACTTC	.	TRBJ2-5	13	TRBV5-1	.
CSANAGANVLTF	TGCAGTGCAAACGCTGGGGCCAACGTCCTGACTTTC	.	TRBJ2-6	12	TRBV20-1	.
CASSIYRDTEAFF	TGTGCCAGCAGCATCTACAGGGACACTGAAGCTTTCTTT	few	TRBJ1-1	13	TRBV27	.
CASSHWGAEQYF	TGTGCCAGCAGCCATTGGGGGGCCGAGCAGTACTTC	few	TRBJ2-7	12	TRBV3-1	.
CSVVERPSGGLNTGELFF	TGCAGCGTTGTGGAGCGGCCTAGCGGGGGGTTGAACACCGGGGAGCTGTTTTTT	.	TRBJ2-2	18	TRBV29-1	TRBD2
CASSPVRALAGNTIYF	TGTGCCAGCAGTCCGGTTAGGGCCCTGGCTGGAAACACCATATATTTT	few	TRBJ1-3	16	TRBV7-9	.
CASSLWVSGGNEQFF	TGCGCCAGCAGCTTGTGGGTTTCGGGAGGGAATGAGCAGTTCTTC	few	TRBJ2-1	15	TRBV5-1	TRBD2
CAISGTSGSLVLEQYF	TGTGCCATCAGTGGGACTAGCGGGTCTTTGGTGCTCGAGCAGTACTTC	.	TRBJ2-7	16	TRBV10-3	TRBD2
CASSLEYSHEQYF	TGCGCCAGCAGCTTGGAGTATAGTCACGAGCAGTACTTC	.	TRBJ2-7	13	TRBV5-1	.
CASSAETDTQYF	TGTGCCAGCAGTGCGGAGACAGATACGCAGTATTTT	few	TRBJ2-3	12	TRBV2	.
CASSAMGTSGEGTQYF	TGTGCCAGCAGCGCCATGGGGACTAGCGGTGAAGGGACCCAGTACTTC	.	TRBJ2-5	16	TRBV7-8	TRBD2
CASRGADTQYF	TGCGCCAGCCGCGGGGCAGATACGCAGTATTTT	.	TRBJ2-3	11	TRBV5-1	.
CSARDFPLGAEAFF	TGCAGTGCTAGAGATTTCCCCCTGGGAGCTGAAGCTTTCTTT	many	TRBJ1-1	14	TRBV20-1	.
CASMDTSYTF	TGTGCCAGCATGGACACCTCCTACACCTTC	.	TRBJ1-2	10	TRBV28	.
CASSQRQGATEKLFF	TGTGCCAGCAGCCAGAGACAGGGGGCGACGGAAAAACTGTTTTTT	once	TRBJ1-4	15	TRBV3-1	TRBD1
CASSPGQGLGNQPQHF	TGTGCCAGCAGTCCAGGACAGGGTTTGGGCAATCAGCCCCAGCATTTT	few	TRBJ1-5	16	TRBV28	TRBD1
CASTPGTSGYNEQFF	TGTGCCAGTACCCCCGGAACATCGGGTTACAATGAGCAGTTCTTC	few	TRBJ2-1	15	TRBV19	.
CASSVYPVGGASYNEQFF	TGTGCCAGCAGCGTATACCCTGTTGGGGGGGCCTCCTACAATGAGCAGTTCTTC	.	TRBJ2-1	18	TRBV9	.
CSALPGPTETQYF	TGCAGTGCTCTGCCGGGACCGACGGAGACCCAGTACTTC	once	TRBJ2-5	13	TRBV20-1	.
CAWSVGRSYEQYF	TGTGCCTGGAGTGTTGGCAGATCCTACGAGCAGTACTTC	.	TRBJ2-7	13	TRBV30	.
CASSLQGSGTEAFF	TGTGCCAGCAGCCTACAGGGTTCAGGCACTGAAGCTTTCTTT	.	TRBJ1-1	14	TRBV6-6	.
CASSPPTGGPTYEQYF	TGTGCCAGCAGCCCGCCCACAGGCGGGCCGACCTACGAGCAGTACTTC	few	TRBJ2-7	16	TRBV7-2	.
CASSLIAGNTIYF	TGTGCCAGCAGCTTAATCGCTGGAAACACCATATATTTT	few	TRBJ1-3	13	TRBV7-8	.
CASGGRNAGELFF	TGTGCCAGTGGGGGGCGAAACGCCGGGGAGCTGTTTTTT	many	TRBJ2-2	13	TRBV19	.
CASSYRRIGETQYF	TGTGCCAGCAGTTACAGGAGAATCGGAGAGACCCAGTACTTC	.	TRBJ2-5	14	TRBV6-2/TRBV6-3	.
CASSLDRDRDTGELFF	TGTGCCAGCAGTTTGGACCGGGACAGGGACACCGGGGAGCTGTTTTTT	.	TRBJ2-2	16	TRBV27	TRBD1
CASSYSASHEQFF	TGTGCCAGCAGTTACTCGGCGTCCCATGAGCAGTTCTTC	few	TRBJ2-1	13	TRBV6-5	.
CASSLAGGLGGTQYF	TGTGCCAGCAGCTTAGCCGGCGGACTGGGGGGGACCCAGTACTTC	.	TRBJ2-5	15	TRBV11-2	.
CASSETAAEQYF	TGTGCCAGCAGTGAAACGGCGGCCGAGCAGTACTTC	.	TRBJ2-7	12	TRBV2	.
CAISDRLADNEQFF	TGTGCCATCAGTGATAGACTAGCGGACAATGAGCAGTTCTTC	few	TRBJ2-1	14	TRBV10-3	TRBD2
CASAFGQGEAFF	TGTGCCAGCGCCTTCGGACAGGGGGAGGCTTTCTTT	few	TRBJ1-1	12	TRBV6-2/TRBV6-3	TRBD1
CASADPGRYEQYF	TGTGCCAGCGCGGATCCGGGGCGCTACGAGCAGTACTTC	few	TRBJ2-7	13	TRBV6-5	.
CASSSGPRQYF	TGTGCCAGCAGTTCTGGGCCCCGGCAGTACTTC	.	TRBJ2-7	11	TRBV12-3/TRBV12-4	.
CASSVEAALYNSPLHF	TGTGCCAGCAGCGTAGAAGCAGCCCTTTATAATTCACCCCTCCACTTT	.	TRBJ1-6	16	TRBV9	.
CSAGTGASPGNTIYF	TGCAGTGCTGGGACAGGGGCCTCCCCTGGAAACACCATATATTTT	.	TRBJ1-3	15	TRBV20-1	TRBD1
CASSFFTSPRDTGELFF	TGTGCCAGCAGTTTCTTTACTAGCCCTAGGGACACCGGGGAGCTGTTTTTT	few	TRBJ2-2	17	TRBV7-6	.
CASSYRGAEAFF	TGTGCCAGCAGCTACAGGGGTGCTGAAGCTTTCTTT	.	TRBJ1-1	12	TRBV7-2	TRBD1
CASSVGVASYEQYF	TGTGCCAGCAGCGTAGGTGTAGCCTCCTACGAGCAGTACTTC	few	TRBJ2-7	14	TRBV9	.
CASSPGWGDSNQPQHF	TGTGCCAGCAGCCCTGGCTGGGGGGATAGCAATCAGCCCCAGCATTTT	.	TRBJ1-5	16	TRBV7-9	.
CASSYPNTEAFF	TGTGCCAGCAGTTACCCGAACACTGAAGCTTTCTTT	few	TRBJ1-1	12	TRBV6-2/TRBV6-3	.
CASSLAGTGGRGYTF	TGCGCCAGCAGCTTAGCCGGGACAGGGGGTAGAGGCTACACCTTC	.	TRBJ1-2	15	TRBV5-1	TRBD1
CASSLDGDRVYGYAF	TGTGCCAGCAGCTTAGACGGAGACAGAGTCTATGGCTACGCCTTC	.	TRBJ1-2	15	TRBV7-2	.
CSVEDPGSGRAGEQFF	TGCAGCGTTGAAGATCCGGGTAGCGGGAGGGCCGGTGAGCAGTTCTTC	.	TRBJ2-1	16	TRBV29-1	TRBD2